These T cell receptor beta chains were read from a single sample in a study of shared clonotypes between healthy human individuals. Here immunoSEQ multiplex PCR was the method, and the copy in TCRdb shows in-frame clones only, minus some. The sample records just over 2,000,000 clones, 90% to 95% being singletons. The sequenced sample consisted of naive CD4+ T cells sorted from blood. These receptors came from a man younger than 35 in good health. Each CDR3 is given with its conserved first and last residue. A D gene is named only where the DNA matches it firmly. Size values are once, few and many counts, or a class for expanded clones, and some rows have none.

TRBJ1-2,TRBV28,-,-,CASSTWTSASGYTF,TGTGCCAGCAGCACATGGACATCCGCTTCGGGCTACACCTTC
TRBJ1-2,TRBV19,-,-,CASSVLIGTANYGYTF,TGTGCCAGTAGCGTCTTGATTGGGACGGCTAACTATGGCTACACCTTC
TRBJ1-1,TRBV11-2,-,-,CASSLPQGMNTEAFF,TGTGCCAGCAGCTTACCCCAGGGAATGAACACTGAAGCTTTCTTT
TRBJ2-7,TRBV4-3,-,-,CASSHDRTEQYF,TGCGCCAGCAGCCATGACCGGACCGAGCAGTACTTC
TRBJ2-6,TRBV2,few,-,CASRDSGANVLTF,TGTGCCAGCAGGGACTCTGGGGCCAACGTCCTGACTTTC
TRBJ2-4,TRBV7-2,-,-,CASSDRPPPRSIQYF,TGTGCCAGCAGCGACCGACCCCCCCCCAGGAGCATTCAGTACTTC
TRBJ2-7,TRBV6-1,-,TRBD1,CASSGRQGGYEQYF,TGTGCCAGCAGTGGCAGACAGGGGGGCTACGAGCAGTACTTC
TRBJ2-7,TRBV21-1,-,-,CASSLSGLLTYEQYF,TGTGCCAGCAGTCTCAGCGGTCTCCTCACCTACGAGCAGTACTTC
TRBJ1-3,TRBV28,-,-,CASIGQGNTIYF,TGTGCCAGCATCGGACAGGGAAACACCATATATTTT
TRBJ1-2,TRBV19,few,-,CASSMNPSGVIYGYTF,TGTGCCAGTAGTATGAACCCCTCCGGGGTAATCTATGGCTACACCTTC
TRBJ2-5,TRBV5-1,-,TRBD1,CASSFGQAQETQYF,TGCGCCAGCAGCTTTGGACAGGCCCAAGAGACCCAGTACTTC
TRBJ1-3,TRBV10-3,-,-,CAISEREGSSGNTIYF,TGTGCCATCAGTGAGAGGGAGGGGAGCTCTGGAAACACCATATATTTT
TRBJ2-5,TRBV9,once,-,CASSVGVSMETQYF,TGTGCCAGCAGCGTAGGGGTTAGCATGGAGACCCAGTACTTC
TRBJ2-2,TRBV25-1,-,TRBD2,CASSSGGSTGELFF,TGTGCCAGCTCCTCAGGCGGGAGCACCGGGGAGCTGTTTTTT
TRBJ2-3,TRBV5-4,-,-,CASSLSTDTQYF,TGTGCCAGCAGCTTGTCAACAGATACGCAGTATTTT
TRBJ1-5,TRBV10-3,-,TRBD1,CAISERETGDNQPQHF,TGTGCCATCTCTGAAAGGGAGACAGGGGACAATCAGCCCCAGCATTTT
TRBJ1-5,TRBV19,once,TRBD1,CASRAGQAHQPQHF,TGTGCCAGTAGAGCCGGACAGGCCCATCAGCCCCAGCATTTT
TRBJ1-2,TRBV9,once,TRBD1,CASSSSFPGQGIFGGYTF,TGTGCCAGCAGCTCTTCATTCCCGGGACAGGGGATCTTCGGTGGCTACACCTTC
TRBJ1-2,TRBV28,-,-,CASSPRQLYGYTF,TGTGCCAGCAGTCCCCGACAGCTCTATGGCTACACCTTC
TRBJ1-5,TRBV11-2,-,-,CASSLAGPHSNQPQHF,TGTGCCAGCAGCTTAGCCGGGCCACATAGCAATCAGCCCCAGCATTTT
TRBJ2-7,TRBV30,-,TRBD2,CAWSVELAGPPFAEQYF,TGTGCCTGGAGTGTAGAACTAGCGGGGCCACCTTTCGCGGAGCAGTACTTC
TRBJ2-1,TRBV30,-,-,CAFNNEQFF,TGTGCCTTCAACAATGAGCAGTTCTTC
TRBJ2-4,TRBV5-1,-,-,CASSSGQTQNIQYF,TGCGCCAGCAGCTCCGGACAGACGCAAAACATTCAGTACTTC
TRBJ2-6,TRBV4-2,-,TRBD1,CASSQAAGGAETGANVLTF,TGTGCCAGCAGCCAAGCCGCAGGGGGCGCGGAAACTGGGGCCAACGTCCTGACTTTC